This T cell receptor beta chain was found in a study of cytomegalovirus exposure and HLA in healthy donors. As to this clone: The antigen is undetermined.

Assay: immunoSEQ multiplex PCR; the TCRdb copy retains only in-frame clones and omits some. This table holds over 200,000 clones, around 88% found once. General study points: Subsequent analysis found a tendency for first-cohort TCR clusters to co-occur within the 110 or so validation repertoires. According to reports, the classifier identified cytomegalovirus status with high specificity and sensitivity. In vitro assays verified that a few CMV-associated chains recognized CMV antigens specifically. Among TCR sequences, most were rare, though some public TCRs appeared in many donors.

This TCR was sampled from a woman aged 18-29 years in good health and CMV-seronegative. The sequenced sample consisted of PBMCs.

The CDR3 coding sequence is TGTGCTAGTGCCCGAGACAGTCTTAGCTCCTACGAGCAGTACTTC. Protein sequence: CASARDSLSSYEQYF. The V gene is TRBV12-5, the J gene TRBJ2-7, with D possibly being TRBD1 (5 bases). Germline CDR1 LGHNT, CDR2 FRNRAP. Trimming pared 7 bases from V and 0 bases from J, leaving 16 bases between. The CDR3 is made up of 15 amino acids.